The next 11 T cell receptor beta chains were all read from a single sample in a study of blood T cell repertoires in COVID-19. Only in-frame clones appear in the TCRdb table, and some are missing; sequencing was by immunoSEQ multiplex PCR. The sample yields about 250,000 clones, 75% to 90% seen once. Specimen: PBMCs or T cells enriched from blood (not recorded which). Receptors were obtained from a woman aged 18-29 years who had recovered from COVID-19.

The V and J genes are TRBV7-2 and TRBJ2-1; tentatively, D is TRBD2 (7 bases). Germline assignment: CDR1 SGHTA and CDR2 FQGNSA. V lost 4 bases and J 10 bases, leaving 17 bases between the germline ends. CDR3 length equals 14 residues. CDR3 DNA: TGTGCCAGCAGCTCTAGACGGGGGGCAAGCGAGCAGTTCTTC. Amino acids: CASSSRRGASEQFF.

V is TRBV4-1 and J is TRBJ2-7; D perhaps matches TRBD2 (5 bases). Germline lookup yields CDR1 MGHRA and CDR2 YSYEKL. There are 14 residues in the CDR3. V was cut by 4 bases and J by 4 bases, with 14 bases left in between. CDR3 DNA: TGCGCCAGCAGCCGACCCGGCGGGTGGTACGAGCAGTACTTC. It specifies CASSRPGGWYEQYF.

This chain uses TRBV21-1 with TRBJ2-1; the table assigns TRBD1, which was not confirmed against the DNA. TRBV21-1 is tagged as a pseudogene. The CDR3 has 15 amino acids. The CDR3 is CASIDGGQTYNEQFF. The CDR3 DNA sequence: TGTGCCAGCATCGACGGGGGACAGACCTACAATGAGCAGTTCTTC.

The chain employs TRBV19 and TRBJ2-1; 7 bases are a match to TRBD2. The CDR3 spans 14 residues. Germline V gene sequence: CDR1 LNHDA, CDR2 SQIVND (reference sequence). Germline trimming cut 11 bases from V and 7 bases from J; bases unmatched to any gene: 14. Here the CDR3 reads CASNRRSGGNEQFF. The CDR3 DNA reads as TGTGCCTCCAATCGAAGGTCGGGGGGAAATGAGCAGTTCTTC. Complete variable domain (other parts from reference TRBV19 and TRBJ2-1): DGGITQSPKYLFRKEGQNVTLSCEQNLNHDAMYWYRQDPGQGLRLIYYSQIVNDFQKGDIAEGYSVSREKKESFPLTVTSAQKNPTAFYLCASNRRSGGNEQFFGPGTRLTVL.

The rearrangement uses TRBV10-1 and TRBJ1-1, with D possibly TRBD1 on 6 matching bases. This CDR3 spans 15 amino acids. In germline, CDR1 is WNHNN, CDR2 SYGVQD (reference sequence). V lost 9 bases to trimming and J lost 1 base, with 18 bases between them. Here the CDR3 DNA reads TGCGCCAGTCCTCCACCGGGACAACAGAACACTGAAGCTTTCTTT. This translates into CASPPPGQQNTEAFF.

Here the CDR3 DNA reads TGTGCCAGCAGCCCCTTCAGTCTGGAGCCCTACGAGCAGTACTTC. This sequence encodes CASSPFSLEPYEQYF. This chain links TRBV11-1 with TRBJ2-7; D gene uncertain. CDR1 and CDR2 (germline): SGHAT, FQDESV (reference sequence). There are 15 residues in the CDR3. Trimming removed 5 bases from V and 2 bases from J, with 16 bases in between.

CDR3: CASSEDIAGNTIYF. Written as DNA, the CDR3 is TGCGCCAGCAGCGAGGACATCGCCGGAAACACCATATATTTT. V and J are TRBV5-1 and TRBJ1-3; possible D gene TRBD1, 5 bases. With 4 bases removed from V and 4 bases from J, the gap between germline ends came to 12 bases. The CDR3 has 14 amino acids. Germline CDR1 reads SGHRS; CDR2 reads YFSETQ.

The J gene is TRBJ1-3, the V gene TRBV19; D perhaps matches TRBD1 (5 bases). The ends were cut back, 5 bases at V and 0 bases at J, with 11 bases in the middle. CDR3 length equals 15 residues. Looked up from germline, CDR1 is LNHDA and CDR2 is SQIVND (reference sequence). The CDR3 reads CASSDFQGSGNTIYF. The CDR3 region has the DNA TGTGCCAGTAGTGACTTCCAGGGCTCTGGAAACACCATATATTTT.

The V call is TRBV7-2, the J call TRBJ2-7; D not resolved. Germline assignment: CDR1 SGHTA and CDR2 FQGNSA. Trimming removed 1 base at V and 2 bases at J, with 9 bases between. The CDR3 consists of 14 residues. The CDR3 region has the DNA TGTGCCAGCAGCTTAGTAGTGGGCGCCTACGAGCAGTACTTC. Protein: CASSLVVGAYEQYF.

The V and J genes are TRBV30 and TRBJ2-3, with a weak D call TRBD1 (5 bases). The germline gives CDR1 GTSNPN, CDR2 SVGIG (reference sequence). The length of the CDR3 is 14 residues. Trimming pared 1 base from V and 5 bases from J, leaving 13 bases between. In DNA form, the CDR3 reads TGTGCCTGGAGTGCTCTTGGGGCGAAAGATACGCAGTATTTT. This gives the protein CAWSALGAKDTQYF.

This clone was picked up one time. V gene TRBV7-9 combines with J gene TRBJ2-7; D possibly corresponds to TRBD2 (6 bases). V was cut by 5 bases and J by 6 bases, with 17 bases left in between. CDR1 and CDR2 (germline): SEHNR, FQNEAQ (reference sequence). This CDR3 is built from 14 residues. CDR3 sequence (DNA): TGTGCCAGCAGCGTGGGACTGAGTCCCAGCGAGCAGTACTTC. Its translation: CASSVGLSPSEQYF.